This T cell receptor (beta chain) appears in the sequencing data of a study of blood T cell repertoires in COVID-19. In the study overall: Material from acute and convalescent COVID-19 was sourced from the United States, Italy and Spain. The analysed material was cDNA or gDNA that came from T cells, B-cell-depleted T cells, or PBMCs.

The CDR3 is 13 amino acids. Germline V gives CDR1 ENHRY, CDR2 SYGVKD. Losses at the gene ends were 10 bases for V and 0 bases for J; bases not matched to a gene: 5. In the source study's methods: Amplification of reference gene primers provided the estimated nucleated cell counts. TCRdb's copy holds only in-frame clones and misses some; the assay was immunoSEQ multiplex PCR. V and J calls and clone size are given by that table; D and trimming were obtained from the DNA. This table has 60,000 or so clones, around 87% appearing once. J is TRBJ1-1 and V is TRBV10-3; 7 nucleotides match TRBD1. Sequenced sample: peripheral blood. This TCR was sampled from a man aged 60 to 75 with acute or convalescent COVID-19. CDR3 amino acids: CATVQGVNTEAFF. The CDR3 DNA follows: TGTGCCACCGTTCAGGGGGTGAACACTGAAGCTTTCTTT.